This passage covers 15 T cell receptor beta chains from one sample sequenced in a study of blood T cell repertoires in COVID-19. Profiling relied on immunoSEQ multiplex PCR, and the TCRdb table lists in-frame clones only, not all of them. The data hold 150,000 to 200,000 clones, with roughly 84% observed a single time. Sequencing input: peripheral blood. Receptor source: a woman aged 60-75 years with acute or convalescent COVID-19.

This chain connects TRBV2 to TRBJ1-1; possibly TRBD1 for D (5 bases). Germline V CDR1 and CDR2: SNHLY, FYNNEI. The V end was cut by 5 bases, the J end by 7 bases, with 17 bases between. CDR3 length: 14 amino acids. The CDR3 region is CASSPGERPDEAFF. CDR3 nucleotides: TGTGCCAGCAGTCCGGGGGAGAGGCCCGATGAAGCTTTCTTT.

The V and J genes are TRBV5-4 and TRBJ1-1, with D perhaps TRBD1 (6 bases). The V end was cut by 6 bases, the J end by 0 bases, with 18 bases between. Germline V CDR1 and CDR2: SGHNT, YYREEE (reference sequence). This CDR3 spans 16 amino acids. The CDR3 region has the DNA TGTGCCAGCACGAAACAGGGAGCCCAGATGAACACTGAAGCTTTCTTT. It specifies CASTKQGAQMNTEAFF. Filled out from reference TRBV5-4 and TRBJ1-1, the complete variable domain reads ETGVTQSPTHLIKTRGQQVTLRCSSQSGHNTVSWYQQALGQGPQFIFQYYREEENGRGNFPPRFSGLQFPNYSSELNVNALELDDSALYLCASTKQGAQMNTEAFFGQGTRLTVV.

The chain uses TRBV7-9 and TRBJ2-3; D unresolved. Per the germline V gene, CDR1 is SEHNR and CDR2 is FQNEAQ (reference sequence). Between the trimmed V and J ends, which lost 6 bases and 4 bases, there was a span of 20 bases. The CDR3 length is 16 residues. The CDR3 region is CASSFQRLELADTQYF. DNA of the CDR3: TGTGCCAGCAGTTTTCAGAGGTTAGAATTGGCAGATACGCAGTATTTT.

The chain employs TRBV19 and TRBJ1-3; TRBD1 might be the D (5 bases). CDR1 is LNHDA and CDR2 is SQIVND in the germline V gene (reference sequence). V was pared by 3 bases and J by 0 bases, with 15 bases between. The CDR3 is 17 residues long. The DNA for the CDR3 is TGTGCCAGTAGTATTAGGGGCCGTACCGCCTCTGGAAACACCATATATTTT. This encodes CASSIRGRTASGNTIYF.

The CDR3 region is CASSVLGGQPQHF. For the CDR3, the DNA is TGCGCCAGCAGCGTACTAGGCGGACAGCCCCAGCATTTT. The V call is TRBV5-1, the J call TRBJ1-5, with D uncertain. Germline assignment: CDR1 SGHRS and CDR2 YFSETQ. This CDR3 is 13 amino acids long. The V end was cut by 4 bases, the J end by 7 bases, with 12 bases between.

This clone was recorded only once. The V call is TRBV7-6, the J call TRBJ2-1, with TRBD2 identical over 7 bases. Germline V gene data show CDR1 as SGHVS and CDR2 as FNYEAQ. CDR3 length: 15 residues. Losses at the gene ends were 4 bases for V and 0 bases for J; bases not matched to a gene: 3. In DNA, the CDR3 is TGTGCCAGCAGCTCAGCGGGGCCCTCCTACAATGAGCAGTTCTTC. This sequence encodes CASSSAGPSYNEQFF.

The gene calls are TRBV2 and TRBJ2-2; perhaps TRBD1 as D (6 bases). The V gene lost 5 bases and the J gene lost 0 bases, with 16 bases spanning the gap. There are 17 residues in the CDR3. From germline, CDR1 is SNHLY and CDR2 FYNNEI. The CDR3 DNA follows: TGTGCCAGCAGTCACCCGGGACAACCCTCGAACACCGGGGAGCTGTTTTTT. Translating it yields CASSHPGQPSNTGELFF.

To note about this clone: One end of the junction does not line up with germline, which may come from a read error. The chain joins TRBV7-7 to TRBJ2-7; a weak D match, TRBD2 (5 bases). Germline CDR1 and CDR2: SSHAT and FNYEAQ (reference sequence). This CDR3 contains 13 residues. The CDR3 DNA sequence: TGTGCTAGCAGCGTATCCCGGGACTACGAGCAGTACTTC. This sequence encodes CASSVSRDYEQYF.

J is TRBJ1-1 and V is TRBV28; D remains ambiguous. The CDR3 length is 13 residues. Germline V gene lookup returns CDR1 MDHEN and CDR2 SYDVKM. With 5 bases removed from V and 0 bases from J, the gap between germline ends came to 7 bases. The CDR3 here is CASSLVVNTEAFF. The CDR3 nucleotides are TGTGCCAGCAGTCTCGTCGTGAACACTGAAGCTTTCTTT.

This chain connects TRBV2 to TRBJ1-5; TRBD1 matches at 12 bases. Germline V gives CDR1 SNHLY, CDR2 FYNNEI. V was pared by 7 bases and J by 5 bases, with 9 bases of the junction left unmatched. This CDR3 is built from 16 residues. CDR3 nucleotide sequence: TGTGCCAGCAACCGGGACAGGGGGCTCCCTTATCAGCCCCAGCATTTT. Translating it yields CASNRDRGLPYQPQHF.

V is TRBV9 and J is TRBJ2-7; possible D gene TRBD1, 6 bases. V was shortened by 4 bases and J by 2 bases, with 16 bases between the two germline ends. CDR1 and CDR2 (germline): SGDLS, YYNGEE. There are 15 residues in the CDR3. Here the CDR3 reads CASSFRGEGTYEQYF. CDR3 sequence (DNA): TGTGCCAGCAGCTTCAGGGGAGAAGGAACCTACGAGCAGTACTTC.

The chain is built from TRBV5-6 and TRBJ1-1, with D unresolved. The V gene lost 5 bases and the J gene lost 5 bases, with 10 bases spanning the gap. In germline, CDR1 is SGHDT, CDR2 YYEEEE. The CDR3 has 12 amino acids. In DNA, the CDR3 is TGTGCCAGCAGTTCATATCGGACTGAAGCTTTCTTT. Protein: CASSSYRTEAFF.

The chain recombines TRBV11-2 with TRBJ2-1, with 8 nucleotides matching TRBD2. The CDR3 is 16 amino acids. Germline V CDR1 and CDR2: SGHAT, FQNNGV. Trimming removed 6 bases from V and 1 base from J; junction bases left unmatched: 8. CDR3 sequence: CASSSRGGSSYNEQFF. Written as DNA, the CDR3 is TGTGCCAGCAGTTCCCGGGGGGGGTCTTCCTACAATGAGCAGTTCTTC.

The V gene is TRBV12-5, the J gene TRBJ2-7; D is perhaps TRBD1 (5 bases). The germline CDR1 and CDR2 sequences are LGHNT and FRNRAP. The CDR3 spans 13 residues. Trimming took off 4 bases at V and 4 bases at J, with 11 bases between the two ends. DNA for the CDR3: TGTGCTAGTGGTTCTGACAGAATTTACGAGCAGTACTTC. Residues: CASGSDRIYEQYF.

The chain links TRBV4-3 to TRBJ2-7; TRBD1 matches at 8 bases. V lost 0 bases to trimming and J lost 5 bases; unmatched junction nucleotides: 9. The germline CDR1 and CDR2 sequences are LGHNA and YSLEER. CDR3 size: 16 residues. The CDR3 protein is CASSQDSGRGRDEQYF. CDR3 nucleotides: TGCGCCAGCAGCCAAGATTCGGGCAGGGGGCGCGACGAGCAGTACTTC.